The T cell receptor (beta chain) under discussion was sequenced for a study of cytomegalovirus exposure and HLA in healthy donors. CDR1 and CDR2 (germline): SNHLY, FYNNEI. The CDR3 spans 13 residues. V shed 5 bases and J shed 8 bases, with 15 bases lying between them. Primers: 60 Vbeta forward and 13 Jbeta reverse. Only in-frame clones appear in the TCRdb table, and some are missing; sequencing was by immunoSEQ multiplex PCR. This sample's table reports around 200,000 clones. Regarding this clone: The antigen is not known.

Study-level results: Later analysis identified several of the most significant clusters that appeared linked to common viral pathogens. Later work showed greater clonal expansion in HLA-associated TCR beta chains than in equally common others.

Unrecorded immune exposures were likely, despite nominal health at sampling. The V gene is TRBV2, the J gene TRBJ1-2; D possibly corresponds to TRBD1 (5 bases). The sample comprised PBMCs. The sequence derives from a woman aged 18-35 years in good health and CMV-seropositive. The DNA of the CDR3 is TGTGCCAGCAGTTCCGGACAAGCGGGCGGCTACACCTTC. It translates to CASSSGQAGGYTF.